Described below is a single T cell receptor beta chain sequence and its context. Assay used: immunoSEQ multiplex PCR; TCRdb lists only in-frame clones, some missing. The sample records about 120,000 clones, roughly nine tenths being singletons. This sample stems from a study of blood T cell repertoires in COVID-19. The overall study: The cDNA or gDNA used as material had been derived from T cells, B-cell-depleted T cells, or PBMCs.

The sample taken for sequencing was peripheral blood. This clonotype originated in a man between 65 and 80 years old who had recovered from COVID-19.

The CDR3 loop reads CASSKHRVSGSYNEQFF. CDR3 bases: TGTGCCAGCAGCAAACACCGGGTCTCGGGCTCCTACAATGAGCAGTTCTTC. V gene TRBV21-1 combines with J gene TRBJ2-1; the D call of TRBD2 is as the table states it, not checked on the DNA. TRBV21-1 is flagged as a pseudogene. This CDR3 is built from 17 residues.